Detailed here is one T cell receptor beta chain. Its target antigen remains unknown. No qualities accompany the bases; no much larger clone lies one base away. TCRbeta CDR3 regions were amplified from genomic DNA using the immunoSEQ Assay, a bias-controlled multiplex PCR. For the original study's pipeline: The number of nucleated cells in each sample was estimated from the amplification of reference gene primers within the assay. To quantify the absolute abundance of each unique TCRbeta CDR3 rearrangement, sequence reads were collapsed and filtered. For each sample, productive Simpson clonality was calculated as the square root of Simpson's diversity index across productive rearrangements. Here the immuneACCESS table is served through TCRdb, limited to in-frame sequences with V and J called. Missing clones are a known gap in these copies; in checked studies unresolved V genes cover under half, and the rest lacks a known reason. D and trimming were read from the DNA, whereas the V and J calls and clone size are those reported in that table. This sample holds roughly 120,000 clones; around three quarters were observed only once. Almost 4% of the sample is held by the ten biggest clonotypes.

Each collaborating institution followed its own protocols to collect whole blood in K2EDTA tubes. For TCRbeta analysis, collaborators shipped samples in one of three forms: frozen whole blood, isolated PBMCs, or DNA extracted from either of those sample types. The data derive from a study of blood T cell repertoires in COVID-19 (dated by TCRdb to about 2020). As for the study more broadly: The collaborator samples originated in the United States, Italy and Spain and spanned the acute and convalescent phases of COVID-19. The material from the prospective study consisted of cDNA or gDNA derived from T cells, B-cell-depleted T cells, or PBMCs. Subjects who had been exposed to COVID-19, were actively infected with it, or had recovered from it provided the deeply sampled blood TCRbeta repertoires that made up the dataset. The repertoires were released in a freely available public database intended as a resource for research on the immune response to SARS-CoV-2. Samples came from the ongoing ImmuneRACE study (first 160 participants) plus 1,254 subjects from 6 global collaborators. A de-identified subject ID, COVID-19 status, age in years and sex were almost always included in the sample metadata. Where available, HLA class I and class II types were taken from metadata supplied by the sample provider and were not determined by assay-based typing. Study-wide findings and limitations: The quantity of clinical and demographic metadata differed by source and by participant and was supplied without curation.

CDR1 DFQATT and CDR2 SNEGSKA are derived from the germline V gene (reference sequence). V is pruned by 3 bases and J by 3 bases, leaving 6 bases of the junction without a gene match. Reading from cysteine to phenylalanine, the CDR3 counts 14 amino acids. The DNA shown is the 42-base CDR3, in frame from base 1. The rearranged chain carries TRBV20-1 and TRBJ1-2; TRBD1 lines up with 8 middle nucleotides. The sequencing sample was made of peripheral blood. This sequence was found in a woman older than 75 with acute or convalescent COVID-19. CDR3 loop: CSASRPGGDYGYTF. The nucleotide sequence is TGCAGTGCTAGTCGTCCAGGGGGCGACTATGGCTACACCTTC.